The rows below give T cell receptor beta chains drawn from one sample of a study of control samples from healthy donors and cancer patients. Produced via immunoSEQ multiplex PCR; TCRdb's table is partial and in-frame only. The table includes fewer than 90,000 clones, around 87% detected once. The sequencing input was blood. The receptors derive from a man in his fifties in good health. The CDR3 runs from the conserved cysteine through the conserved F or W. A D gene is named only where the DNA matches it firmly. Expanded clones get a size class; other rows say once, few or many, or leave the size out.

CDR3: CASSLAGTHYAF
DNA: TGTGCCAGCAGCTTGGCCGGGACGCACTACGCCTTC
J: TRBJ1-2
size: NA
D: NA
V: TRBV7-2

CDR3: CATGGTSGDSRGETQYF
DNA: TGTGCCACCGGAGGGACTAGCGGGGACTCTCGGGGAGAGACCCAGTACTTC
J: TRBJ2-5
size: NA
D: TRBD2
V: TRBV24-1

CDR3: CASSYPGQSYEQYF
DNA: TGTGCCAGCAGTTATCCGGGACAGTCCTACGAGCAGTACTTC
J: TRBJ2-7
size: many
D: TRBD1
V: TRBV28

CDR3: CASSYPNTEAFF
DNA: TGTGCCAGCAGTTACCCAAACACTGAAGCTTTCTTT
J: TRBJ1-1
size: NA
D: NA
V: TRBV6-6

CDR3: CASSQLGGRGIGYEQYF
DNA: TGTGCCAGCAGCCAACTAGGGGGTCGGGGAATAGGCTACGAGCAGTACTTC
J: TRBJ2-7
size: NA
D: NA
V: TRBV4-2

CDR3: CASSEEQGAGYGYTF
DNA: TGTGCCAGCAGTGAAGAACAGGGGGCAGGTTATGGCTACACCTTC
J: TRBJ1-2
size: NA
D: TRBD1
V: TRBV2

CDR3: CTSSFKSRGAGETDTQYF
DNA: TGCACCAGCAGCTTCAAGAGTAGAGGAGCGGGGGAAACAGATACGCAGTATTTT
J: TRBJ2-3
size: NA
D: NA
V: TRBV1

CDR3: CASSSQGQADTEAFF
DNA: TGTGCCAGCAGCTCTCAGGGACAGGCAGACACTGAAGCTTTCTTT
J: TRBJ1-1
size: NA
D: TRBD1
V: TRBV7-3

CDR3: CASRGVTRGYTF
DNA: TGTGCCAGCAGAGGGGTTACGAGGGGCTACACCTTC
J: TRBJ1-2
size: NA
D: NA
V: TRBV12-3/TRBV12-4

CDR3: CASSVAPQETQYF
DNA: TGTGCCAGCAGCGTAGCCCCCCAAGAGACCCAGTACTTC
J: TRBJ2-5
size: NA
D: NA
V: TRBV9

CDR3: CASTHRNFTDNEQFF
DNA: TGTGCCAGCACCCATAGGAATTTTACCGACAATGAGCAGTTCTTC
J: TRBJ2-1
size: NA
D: NA
V: TRBV7-9

CDR3: CASSYGGSQDTQYF
DNA: TGTGCCAGCAGCTACGGCGGGAGTCAAGATACGCAGTATTTT
J: TRBJ2-3
size: NA
D: TRBD2
V: TRBV11-3

CDR3: CASSRGRAEAFF
DNA: TGTGCCAGCAGCAGGGGGCGAGCCGAAGCTTTCTTT
J: TRBJ1-1
size: NA
D: TRBD1
V: TRBV11-3

CDR3: CASSGWEDLAGNTIYF
DNA: TGTGCCAGTAGCGGATGGGAGGACCTGGCCGGAAACACCATATATTTT
J: TRBJ1-3
size: NA
D: NA
V: TRBV19

CDR3: CASSQGLARNEQYF
DNA: TGTGCTAGCAGCCAGGGACTAGCCAGAAACGAGCAGTACTTC
J: TRBJ2-7
size: NA
D: TRBD2
V: TRBV7-7

CDR3: CASSPPTSGPSSYEQYF
DNA: TGTGCCAGCTCACCACCGACCAGCGGACCTTCCTCCTACGAGCAGTACTTC
J: TRBJ2-7
size: NA
D: NA
V: TRBV18

CDR3: CASSLGSAEAFF
DNA: TGTGCCAGCAGCTTAGGTAGCGCTGAAGCTTTCTTT
J: TRBJ1-1
size: once
D: NA
V: TRBV11-3

CDR3: CASSEGLLGTGADTQYF
DNA: TGTGCCAGCAGCGAAGGACTTCTAGGGACCGGGGCAGATACGCAGTATTTT
J: TRBJ2-3
size: NA
D: NA
V: TRBV9

CDR3: CASSQVGALNTEAFF
DNA: TGCGCCAGCAGCCAAGTCGGGGCTTTGAACACTGAAGCTTTCTTT
J: TRBJ1-1
size: NA
D: NA
V: TRBV4-1

CDR3: CASSPAGRQGPLNEQFF
DNA: TGTGCCAGCAGTCCCGCGGGGCGGCAGGGACCCCTCAATGAGCAGTTCTTC
J: TRBJ2-1
size: NA
D: NA
V: TRBV27

CDR3: CASSPGRPNQPQHF
DNA: TGCGCCAGCAGCCCGGGACGGCCCAATCAGCCCCAGCATTTT
J: TRBJ1-5
size: NA
D: NA
V: TRBV4-1

CDR3: CASSFLDSTGELFF
DNA: TGTGCCAGCAGCTTCCTGGACAGCACCGGGGAGCTGTTTTTT
J: TRBJ2-2
size: NA
D: NA
V: TRBV7-9

CDR3: CASSQEDRHTEAFF
DNA: TGCGCCAGCAGCCAAGAAGACAGGCACACTGAAGCTTTCTTT
J: TRBJ1-1
size: NA
D: NA
V: TRBV4-3

CDR3: CASSPRASNTGELFF
DNA: TGTGCCAGCAGCCCCCGGGCTTCTAACACCGGGGAGCTGTTTTTT
J: TRBJ2-2
size: NA
D: NA
V: TRBV11-2

CDR3: CASSPNAYNEQFF
DNA: TGTGCCAGCAGCCCGAACGCATACAATGAGCAGTTCTTC
J: TRBJ2-1
size: NA
D: NA
V: TRBV6-6

CDR3: CASSPTGTDTQYF
DNA: TGTGCCAGCTCACCTACGGGCACAGATACGCAGTATTTT
J: TRBJ2-3
size: NA
D: NA
V: TRBV18

CDR3: CASSEAYWAGYTF
DNA: TGTGCCAGCAGTGAAGCGTACTGGGCTGGCTACACCTTC
J: TRBJ1-2
size: NA
D: NA
V: TRBV6-1